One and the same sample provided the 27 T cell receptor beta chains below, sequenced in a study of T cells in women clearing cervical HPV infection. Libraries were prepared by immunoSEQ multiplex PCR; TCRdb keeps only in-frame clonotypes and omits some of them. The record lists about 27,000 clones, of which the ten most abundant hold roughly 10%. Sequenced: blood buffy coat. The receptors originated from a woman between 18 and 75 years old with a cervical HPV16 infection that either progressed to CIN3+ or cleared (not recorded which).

The sequenced part of the CDR3 DNA is TGTGCCAGCAGCTTGCTCCGGGACAGCCCTAACTATGGC. It encodes CASSLLRDSPNYG. The complete CDR3 protein is CASSLLRDSPNYGYTF. The chain uses TRBV5-4 and TRBJ1-2, with 7 nucleotides matching TRBD1. The read is 3 residues too short to cover the CDR3 end, so that end is filled in from the germline J gene. J was trimmed by 0 bases and V by 1 base; bases with no gene match: 6. CDR1 is SGHNT and CDR2 is YYREEE in the germline V gene (reference sequence). This CDR3 contains 16 residues.

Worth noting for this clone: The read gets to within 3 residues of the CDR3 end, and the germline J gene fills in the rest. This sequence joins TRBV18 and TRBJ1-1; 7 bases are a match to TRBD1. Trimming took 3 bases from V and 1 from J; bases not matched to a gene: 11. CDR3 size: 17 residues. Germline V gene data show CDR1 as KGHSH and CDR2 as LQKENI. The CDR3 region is CASSPAGRGGANTEAFF. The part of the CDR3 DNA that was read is TGTGCCAGCTCACCGGCGGGGCGAGGGGGCGCGAACACTGAA.

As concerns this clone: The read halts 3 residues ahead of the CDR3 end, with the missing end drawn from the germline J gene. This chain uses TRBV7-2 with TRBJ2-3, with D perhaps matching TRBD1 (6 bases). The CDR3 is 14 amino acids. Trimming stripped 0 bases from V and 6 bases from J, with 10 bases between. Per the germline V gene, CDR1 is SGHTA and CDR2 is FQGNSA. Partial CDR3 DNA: TGTGCCAGCAGCTTAGCGAAGAGGGGGGATACG. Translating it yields CASSLAKRGDT. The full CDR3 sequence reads CASSLAKRGDTQYF.

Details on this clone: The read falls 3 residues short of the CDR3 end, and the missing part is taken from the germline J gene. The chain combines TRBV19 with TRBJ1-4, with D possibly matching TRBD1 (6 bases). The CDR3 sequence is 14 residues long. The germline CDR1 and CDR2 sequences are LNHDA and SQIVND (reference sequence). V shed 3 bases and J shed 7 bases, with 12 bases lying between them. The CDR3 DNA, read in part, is TGTGCCAGTAGTATGACAGGTTTTCGTGAAAAA. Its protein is CASSMTGFREK. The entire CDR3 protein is CASSMTGFREKLFF.

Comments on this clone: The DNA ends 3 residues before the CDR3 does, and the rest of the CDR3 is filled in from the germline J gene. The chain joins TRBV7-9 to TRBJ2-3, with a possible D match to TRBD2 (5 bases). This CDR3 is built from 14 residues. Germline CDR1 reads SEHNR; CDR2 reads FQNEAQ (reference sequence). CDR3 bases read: TGTGCCAGCAGCTCGGGGTCAACCCAAGAGACG. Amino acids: CASSSGSTQET. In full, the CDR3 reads CASSSGSTQETQYF.

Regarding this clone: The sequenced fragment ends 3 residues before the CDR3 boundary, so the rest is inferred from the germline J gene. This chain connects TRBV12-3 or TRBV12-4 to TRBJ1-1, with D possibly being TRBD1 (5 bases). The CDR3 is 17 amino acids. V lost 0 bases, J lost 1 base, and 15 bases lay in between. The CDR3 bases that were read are TGTGCCAGCAGTTTAGCGCTGGGGCAGACCTCGAACACTGAA. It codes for CASSLALGQTSNTE. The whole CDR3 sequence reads CASSLALGQTSNTEAFF.

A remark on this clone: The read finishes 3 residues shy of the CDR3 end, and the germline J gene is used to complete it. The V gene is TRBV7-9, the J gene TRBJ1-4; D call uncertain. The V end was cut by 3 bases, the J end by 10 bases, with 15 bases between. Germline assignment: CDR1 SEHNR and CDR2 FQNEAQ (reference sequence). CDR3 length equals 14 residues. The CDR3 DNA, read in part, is TGTGCCAGCAGCTTTGGTGATATCCGCGGAAAA. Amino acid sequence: CASSFGDIRGK. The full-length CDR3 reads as CASSFGDIRGKLFF.

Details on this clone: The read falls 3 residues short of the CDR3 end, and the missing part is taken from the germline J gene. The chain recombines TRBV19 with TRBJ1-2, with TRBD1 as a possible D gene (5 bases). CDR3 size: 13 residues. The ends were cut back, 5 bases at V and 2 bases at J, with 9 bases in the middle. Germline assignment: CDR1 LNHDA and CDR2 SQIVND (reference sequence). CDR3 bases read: TGTGCCAGTAGTGCTCAGGGCAACTATGGC. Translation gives CASSAQGNYG. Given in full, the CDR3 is CASSAQGNYGYTF.

Incomplete CDR3 DNA: TGCAGTGCTAGAGATGCGACCCGCCCAGGGTACTCTGGGGCCAACGTC. Its translation is CSARDATRPGYSGANV. From start to end, the CDR3 is CSARDATRPGYSGANVLTF. The V and J genes are TRBV20-1 and TRBJ2-6; D possibly corresponds to TRBD1 (5 bases). The read halts 3 residues ahead of the CDR3 end, with the missing end drawn from the germline J gene. Germline V gene sequence: CDR1 DFQATT, CDR2 SNEGSKA (reference sequence). The CDR3 extends over 19 amino acids. With 0 bases removed from V and 0 bases from J, the gap between germline ends came to 18 bases.

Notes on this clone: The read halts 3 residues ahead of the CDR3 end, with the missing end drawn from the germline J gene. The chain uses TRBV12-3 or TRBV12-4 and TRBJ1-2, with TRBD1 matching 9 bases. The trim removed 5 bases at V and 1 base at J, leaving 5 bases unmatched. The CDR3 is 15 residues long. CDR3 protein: CASSHGTGFNYGYTF. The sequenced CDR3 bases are TGTGCCAGCAGTCACGGGACAGGGTTTAACTATGGC.

Incomplete CDR3 DNA: TGCGCCAGCAGCTTGCCCGGTCTGATTGAG. This gives the protein CASSLPGLIE. In full, the CDR3 is CASSLPGLIEQFF. This chain uses TRBV5-1 with TRBJ2-1; D ambiguous. The read comes to an end 3 residues before the CDR3 does, leaving the germline J gene to fill in the end. Germline CDR1 SGHRS, CDR2 YFSETQ. Trimming removed 1 base from V and 9 bases from J, with 11 bases in between. The CDR3 is made up of 13 amino acids. The full variable domain, with the rest looked up from reference TRBV5-1 and TRBJ2-1, is KAGVTQTPRYLIKTRGQQVTLSCSPISGHRSVSWYQQTPGQGLQFLFEYFSETQRNKGNFPGRFSGRQFSNSRSEMNVSTLELGDSALYLCASSLPGLIEQFFGPGTRLTVL.

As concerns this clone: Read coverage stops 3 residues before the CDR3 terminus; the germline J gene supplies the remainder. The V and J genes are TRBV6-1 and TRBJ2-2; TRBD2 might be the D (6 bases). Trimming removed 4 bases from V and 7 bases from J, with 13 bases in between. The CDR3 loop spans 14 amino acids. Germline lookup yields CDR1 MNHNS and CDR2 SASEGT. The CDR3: CASSVGGLGGELFF. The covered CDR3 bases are TGTGCCAGCAGTGTGGGGGGATTGGGCGGGGAG.

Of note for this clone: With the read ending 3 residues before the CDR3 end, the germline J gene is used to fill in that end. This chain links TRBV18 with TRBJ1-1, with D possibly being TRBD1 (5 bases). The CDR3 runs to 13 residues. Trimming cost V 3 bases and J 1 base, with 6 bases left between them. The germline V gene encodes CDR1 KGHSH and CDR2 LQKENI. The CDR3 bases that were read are TGTGCCAGCTCACCGACAGAGAACACTGAA. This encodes CASSPTENTE. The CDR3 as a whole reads CASSPTENTEAFF.

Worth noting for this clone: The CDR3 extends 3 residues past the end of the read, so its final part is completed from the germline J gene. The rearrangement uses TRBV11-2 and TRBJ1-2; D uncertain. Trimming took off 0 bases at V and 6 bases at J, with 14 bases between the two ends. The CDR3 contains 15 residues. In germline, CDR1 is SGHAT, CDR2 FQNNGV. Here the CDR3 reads CASSLESTHLNGYTF. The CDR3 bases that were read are TGTGCCAGCAGCTTAGAATCTACCCATCTCAATGGC.

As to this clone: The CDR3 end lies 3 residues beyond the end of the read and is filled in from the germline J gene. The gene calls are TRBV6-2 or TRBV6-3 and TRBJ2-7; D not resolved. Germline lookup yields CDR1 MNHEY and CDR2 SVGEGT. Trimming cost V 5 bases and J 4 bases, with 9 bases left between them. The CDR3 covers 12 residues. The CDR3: CASSLGDYEQYF. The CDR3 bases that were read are TGTGCCAGCAGTCTCGGTGATTACGAG.

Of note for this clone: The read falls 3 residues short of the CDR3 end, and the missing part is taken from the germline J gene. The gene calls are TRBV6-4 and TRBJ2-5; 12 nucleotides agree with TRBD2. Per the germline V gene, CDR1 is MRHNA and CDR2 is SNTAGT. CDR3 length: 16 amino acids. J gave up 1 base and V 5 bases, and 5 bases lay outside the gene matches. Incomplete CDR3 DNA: TGTGCCAGCAGTCCGACTAGCGGGAGAACCCAAGAGACC. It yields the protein CASSPTSGRTQET. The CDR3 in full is CASSPTSGRTQETQYF.

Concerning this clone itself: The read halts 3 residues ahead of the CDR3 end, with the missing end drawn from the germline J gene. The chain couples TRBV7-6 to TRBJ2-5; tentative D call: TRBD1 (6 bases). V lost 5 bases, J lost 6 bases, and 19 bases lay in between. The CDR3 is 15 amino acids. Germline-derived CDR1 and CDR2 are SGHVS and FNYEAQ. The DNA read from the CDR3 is TGTGCCAGCAGCGAGGGGTCGCAGGGGTCAAAGACC. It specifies CASSEGSQGSKT. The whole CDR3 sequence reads CASSEGSQGSKTQYF.

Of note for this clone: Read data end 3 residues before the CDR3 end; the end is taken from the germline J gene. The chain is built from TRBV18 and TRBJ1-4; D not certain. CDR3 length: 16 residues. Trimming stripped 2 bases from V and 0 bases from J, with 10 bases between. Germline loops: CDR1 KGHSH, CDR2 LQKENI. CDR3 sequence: CASSPSFGATNEKLFF. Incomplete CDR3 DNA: TGTGCCAGCTCACCATCCTTCGGTGCAACTAATGAAAAA. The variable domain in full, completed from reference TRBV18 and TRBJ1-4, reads NAGVMQNPRHLVRRRGQEARLRCSPMKGHSHVYWYRQLPEEGLKFMVYLQKENIIDESGMPKERFSAEFPKEGPSILRIQQVVRGDSAAYFCASSPSFGATNEKLFFGSGTQLSVL.

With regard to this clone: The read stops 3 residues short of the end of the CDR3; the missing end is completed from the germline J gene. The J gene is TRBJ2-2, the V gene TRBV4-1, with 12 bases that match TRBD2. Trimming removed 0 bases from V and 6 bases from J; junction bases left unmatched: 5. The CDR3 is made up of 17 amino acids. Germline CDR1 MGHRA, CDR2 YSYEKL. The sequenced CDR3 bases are TGCGCCAGCAGCCAAGATTTAACTAGCGGGAGGTCCGGGGAG. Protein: CASSQDLTSGRSGE. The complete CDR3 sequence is CASSQDLTSGRSGELFF.

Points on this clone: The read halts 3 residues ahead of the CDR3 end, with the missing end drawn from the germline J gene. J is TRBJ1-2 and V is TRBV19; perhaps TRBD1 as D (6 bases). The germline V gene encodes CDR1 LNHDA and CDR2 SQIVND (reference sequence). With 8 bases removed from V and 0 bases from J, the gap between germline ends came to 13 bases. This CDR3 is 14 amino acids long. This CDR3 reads CASWEQGTNYGYTF. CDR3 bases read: TGTGCCAGTTGGGAGCAGGGGACTAACTATGGC. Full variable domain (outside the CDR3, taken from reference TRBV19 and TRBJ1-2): DGGITQSPKYLFRKEGQNVTLSCEQNLNHDAMYWYRQDPGQGLRLIYYSQIVNDFQKGDIAEGYSVSREKKESFPLTVTSAQKNPTAFYLCASWEQGTNYGYTFGSGTRLTVV.

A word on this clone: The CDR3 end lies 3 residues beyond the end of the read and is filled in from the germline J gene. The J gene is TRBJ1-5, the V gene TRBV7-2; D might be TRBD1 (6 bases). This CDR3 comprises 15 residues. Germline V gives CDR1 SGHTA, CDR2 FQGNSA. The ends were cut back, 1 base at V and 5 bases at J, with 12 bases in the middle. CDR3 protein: CASSLVGAADQPQHF. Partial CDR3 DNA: TGTGCCAGCAGCTTAGTGGGGGCGGCGGATCAGCCC.

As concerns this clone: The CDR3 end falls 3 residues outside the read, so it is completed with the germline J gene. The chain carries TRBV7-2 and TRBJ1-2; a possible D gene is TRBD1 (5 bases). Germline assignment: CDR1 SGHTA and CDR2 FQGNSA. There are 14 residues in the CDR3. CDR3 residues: CASSLGPGDRGYTF. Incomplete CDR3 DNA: TGTGCCAGCAGCTTAGGCCCGGGGGATCGGGGC. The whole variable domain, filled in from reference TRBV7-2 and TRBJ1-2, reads GAGVSQSPSNKVTEKGKDVELRCDPISGHTALYWYRQSLGQGLEFLIYFQGNSAPDKSGLPSDRFSAERTGGSVSTLTIQRTQQEDSAVYLCASSLGPGDRGYTFGSGTRLTVV.

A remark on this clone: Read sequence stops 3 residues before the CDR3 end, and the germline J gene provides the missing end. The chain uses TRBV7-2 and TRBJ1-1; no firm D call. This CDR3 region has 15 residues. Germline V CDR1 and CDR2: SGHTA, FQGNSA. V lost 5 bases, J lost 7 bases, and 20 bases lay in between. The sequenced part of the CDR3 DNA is TGTGCCAGCAGCCCCCTCTTGACAATTGGCTTTGAA. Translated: CASSPLLTIGFE. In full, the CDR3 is CASSPLLTIGFEAFF.

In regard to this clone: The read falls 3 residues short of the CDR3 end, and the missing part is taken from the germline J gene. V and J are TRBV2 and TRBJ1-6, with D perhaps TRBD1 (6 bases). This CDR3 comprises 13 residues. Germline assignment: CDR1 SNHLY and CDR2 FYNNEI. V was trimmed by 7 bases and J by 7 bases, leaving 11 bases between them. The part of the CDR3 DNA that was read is TGTGCCAGCAAGGCCAGGGGAAATTCACCC. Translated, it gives CASKARGNSP. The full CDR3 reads CASKARGNSPLHF.

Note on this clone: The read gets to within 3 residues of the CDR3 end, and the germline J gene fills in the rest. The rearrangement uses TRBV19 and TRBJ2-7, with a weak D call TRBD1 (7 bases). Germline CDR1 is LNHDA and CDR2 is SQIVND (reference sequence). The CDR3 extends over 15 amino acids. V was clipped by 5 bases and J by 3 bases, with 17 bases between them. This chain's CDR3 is CASSGRTGGDYEQYF. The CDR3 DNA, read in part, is TGTGCCAGTAGTGGGAGGACAGGAGGAGACTACGAG.

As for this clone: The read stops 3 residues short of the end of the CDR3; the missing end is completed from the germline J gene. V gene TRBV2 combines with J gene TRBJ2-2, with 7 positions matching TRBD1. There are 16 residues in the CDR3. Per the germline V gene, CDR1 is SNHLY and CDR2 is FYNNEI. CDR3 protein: CASSGQGNSGANVLFF. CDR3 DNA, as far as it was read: TGTGCCAGCAGTGGACAGGGCAACTCTGGGGCCAACGTG.

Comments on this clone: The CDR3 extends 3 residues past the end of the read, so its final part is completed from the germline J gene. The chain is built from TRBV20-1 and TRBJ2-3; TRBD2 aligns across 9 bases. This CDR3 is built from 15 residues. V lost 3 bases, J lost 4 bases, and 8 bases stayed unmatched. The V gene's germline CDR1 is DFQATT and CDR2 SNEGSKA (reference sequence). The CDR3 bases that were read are TGCAGTGCTAGGTTTCTAGCGGGAATGGCAGATACG. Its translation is CSARFLAGMADT. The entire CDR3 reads CSARFLAGMADTQYF.